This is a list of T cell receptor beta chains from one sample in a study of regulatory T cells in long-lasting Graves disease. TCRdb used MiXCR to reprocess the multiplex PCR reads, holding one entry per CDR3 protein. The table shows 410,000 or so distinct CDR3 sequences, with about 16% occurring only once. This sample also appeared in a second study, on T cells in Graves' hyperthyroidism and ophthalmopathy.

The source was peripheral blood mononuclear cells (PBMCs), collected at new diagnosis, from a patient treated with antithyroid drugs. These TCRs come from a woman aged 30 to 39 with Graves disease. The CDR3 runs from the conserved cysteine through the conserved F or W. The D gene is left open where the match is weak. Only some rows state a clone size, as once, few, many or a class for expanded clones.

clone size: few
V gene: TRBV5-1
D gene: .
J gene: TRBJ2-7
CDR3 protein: CASSSGPTEEQYF
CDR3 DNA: TGCGCCAGCAGCTCCGGCCCAACGGAAGAGCAGTACTTC

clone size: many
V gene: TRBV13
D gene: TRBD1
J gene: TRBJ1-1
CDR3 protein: CASSPRQGGTEAFF
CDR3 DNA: TGTGCCAGCAGCCCCCGACAGGGCGGAACTGAAGCTTTCTTT

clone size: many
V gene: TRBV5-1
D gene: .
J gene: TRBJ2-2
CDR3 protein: CAINGGPGNTGELFF
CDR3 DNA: TGCGCCATCAACGGAGGGCCTGGGAACACCGGGGAGCTGTTTTTT

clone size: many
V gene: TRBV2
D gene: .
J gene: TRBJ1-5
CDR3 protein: CASRRGIQNNQPQHF
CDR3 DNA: TGTGCCAGCAGGAGGGGAATACAGAACAATCAGCCCCAGCATTTT

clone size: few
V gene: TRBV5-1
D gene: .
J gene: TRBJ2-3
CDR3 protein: CASSLATLSGSTDTQYF
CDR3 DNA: TGCGCCAGCAGCTTGGCTACGTTGAGTGGTAGCACAGATACGCAGTATTTT

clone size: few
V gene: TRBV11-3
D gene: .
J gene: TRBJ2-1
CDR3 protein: CASSLGPTEQFF
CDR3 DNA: TGTGCCAGCAGCTTGGGGCCGACTGAGCAGTTCTTC

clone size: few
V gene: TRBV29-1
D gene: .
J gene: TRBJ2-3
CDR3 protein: CSVVPGSTDTQYF
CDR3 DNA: TGCAGCGTTGTACCCGGGAGTACAGATACGCAGTATTTT

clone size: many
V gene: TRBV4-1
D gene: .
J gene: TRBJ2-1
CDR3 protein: CASSQRGGASPYNEQFF
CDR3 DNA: TGCGCCAGCAGCCAAAGGGGGGGAGCGTCGCCCTACAATGAGCAGTTCTTC

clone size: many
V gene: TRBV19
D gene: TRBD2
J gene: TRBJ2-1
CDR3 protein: CASSRLAVGSYNEQFF
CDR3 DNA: TGTGCCAGTAGTAGACTAGCGGTGGGCTCCTACAATGAGCAGTTCTTC

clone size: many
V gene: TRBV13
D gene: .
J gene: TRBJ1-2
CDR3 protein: CASSLGQMTSYGYTF
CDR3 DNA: TGTGCCAGCAGCTTAGGCCAAATGACCTCCTATGGCTACACCTTC

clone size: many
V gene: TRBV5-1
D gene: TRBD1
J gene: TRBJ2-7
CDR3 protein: CASSLWTGVTYEQYF
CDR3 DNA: TGTGCCAGCAGCTTGTGGACAGGGGTAACCTACGAGCAGTACTTC

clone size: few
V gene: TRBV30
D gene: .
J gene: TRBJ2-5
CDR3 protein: CAWSKSPGLDPGGETQYF
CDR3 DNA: TGTGCCTGGAGCAAATCCCCGGGACTGGACCCAGGGGGGGAGACCCAGTACTTC

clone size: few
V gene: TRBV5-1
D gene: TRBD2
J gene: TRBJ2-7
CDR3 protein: CASSLSVTSGNLAYEQYF
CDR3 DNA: TGCGCCAGCAGCTTGTCCGTGACTAGCGGGAACCTCGCCTACGAGCAGTACTTC

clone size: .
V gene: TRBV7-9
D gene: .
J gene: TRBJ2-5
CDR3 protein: CAGSRNRVPSIETQYF
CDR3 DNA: TGTGCCGGCAGCAGAAACCGGGTCCCATCGATTGAGACCCAGTACTTC

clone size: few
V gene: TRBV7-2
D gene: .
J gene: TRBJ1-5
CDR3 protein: CASSASFRDGLNQPQHF
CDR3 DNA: TGTGCCAGCAGCGCCTCATTCCGGGACGGACTAAATCAGCCCCAGCATTTT

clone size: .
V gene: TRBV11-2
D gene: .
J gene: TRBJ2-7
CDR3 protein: CASSLGLSEYSYEQYF
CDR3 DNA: TGTGCCAGCAGCTTAGGTTTGTCAGAATACTCCTACGAGCAGTACTTC

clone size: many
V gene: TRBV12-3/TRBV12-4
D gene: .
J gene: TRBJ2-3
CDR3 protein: CASRKGAGAHPDTQYF
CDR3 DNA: TGTGCCAGCCGTAAAGGGGCCGGAGCCCACCCAGATACGCAGTATTTT

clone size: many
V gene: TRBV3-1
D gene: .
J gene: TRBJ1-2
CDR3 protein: CASSRLPRDYGYTF
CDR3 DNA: TGTGCCAGCAGCCGACTCCCCCGGGACTATGGCTACACCTTC

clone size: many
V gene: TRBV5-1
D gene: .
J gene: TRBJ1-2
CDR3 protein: CASSLRPEGGYTF
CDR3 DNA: TGCGCCAGCAGCTTGAGACCTGAGGGGGGCTACACCTTC

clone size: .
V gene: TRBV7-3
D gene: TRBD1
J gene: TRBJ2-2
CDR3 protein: CASSARRDSKNTGELFF
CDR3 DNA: TGTGCCAGCAGCGCCCGACGGGACAGTAAAAACACCGGGGAGCTGTTTTTT

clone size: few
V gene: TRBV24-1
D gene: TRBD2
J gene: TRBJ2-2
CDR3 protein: CATSDFFAGGNTGELFF
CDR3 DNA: TGTGCCACCAGTGATTTTTTTGCGGGAGGGAACACCGGGGAGCTGTTTTTT

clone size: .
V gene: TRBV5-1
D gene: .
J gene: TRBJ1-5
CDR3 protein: CASSLEPTDDQPQHF
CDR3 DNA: TGCGCCAGCAGCTTGGAGCCGACCGACGATCAGCCCCAGCATTTT

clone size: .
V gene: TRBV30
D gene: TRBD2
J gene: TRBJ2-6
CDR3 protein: CAWSRGERWSGANVLTF
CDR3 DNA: TGTGCCTGGAGTCGGGGGGAGCGGTGGTCTGGGGCCAACGTCCTGACTTTC

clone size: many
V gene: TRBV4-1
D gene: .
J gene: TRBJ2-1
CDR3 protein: CASSQIRNEQFF
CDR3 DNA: TGCGCCAGCAGCCAAATACGCAATGAGCAGTTCTTC

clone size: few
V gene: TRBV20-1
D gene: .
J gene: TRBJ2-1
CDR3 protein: CSAKSLATLSHYNEQFF
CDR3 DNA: TGCAGTGCTAAAAGTTTGGCGACCCTATCCCATTACAATGAGCAGTTCTTC

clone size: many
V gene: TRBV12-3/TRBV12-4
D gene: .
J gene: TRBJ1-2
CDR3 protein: CASSFIDNYGYTF
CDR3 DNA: TGTGCCAGCAGTTTTATAGATAACTATGGCTACACCTTC

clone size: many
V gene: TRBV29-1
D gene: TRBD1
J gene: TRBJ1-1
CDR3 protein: CSVGGQGPGGTEAFF
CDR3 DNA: TGCAGCGTTGGGGGACAGGGACCTGGTGGCACTGAAGCTTTCTTT

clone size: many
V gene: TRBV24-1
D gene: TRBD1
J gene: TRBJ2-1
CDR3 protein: CATSDPRQGMDNEQFF
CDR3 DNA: TGTGCCACCAGTGACCCGAGACAGGGAATGGACAATGAGCAGTTCTTC

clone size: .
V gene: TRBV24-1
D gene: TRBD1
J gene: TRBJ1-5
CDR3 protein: CATSDHTGGGQPQHF
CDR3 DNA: TGTGCCACCAGTGATCACACAGGGGGAGGTCAGCCCCAGCATTTT

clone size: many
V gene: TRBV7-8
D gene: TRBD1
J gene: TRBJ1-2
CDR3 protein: CASSLTGEGHGYTF
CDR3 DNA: TGTGCCAGCAGCTTAACAGGGGAGGGTCATGGCTACACCTTC

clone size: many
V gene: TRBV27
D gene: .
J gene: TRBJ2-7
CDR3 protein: CASSLAAPYYEQYF
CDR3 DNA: TGTGCCAGCAGTTTAGCCGCGCCCTACTACGAGCAGTACTTC

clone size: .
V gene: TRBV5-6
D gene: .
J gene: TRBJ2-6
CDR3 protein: CASSSLAGTSGANVLTF
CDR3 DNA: TGTGCCAGCAGCTCCCTGGCCGGGACCTCTGGGGCCAACGTCCTGACTTTC

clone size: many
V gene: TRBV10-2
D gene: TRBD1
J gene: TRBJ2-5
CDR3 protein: CASSEGETGAETQYF
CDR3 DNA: TGCGCCAGCAGTGAGGGGGAGACAGGGGCTGAGACCCAGTACTTC

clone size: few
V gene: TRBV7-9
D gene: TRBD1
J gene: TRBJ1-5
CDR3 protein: CASSFTGEGNQPQHF
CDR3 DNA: TGTGCCAGCAGCTTTACAGGGGAGGGCAATCAGCCCCAGCATTTT

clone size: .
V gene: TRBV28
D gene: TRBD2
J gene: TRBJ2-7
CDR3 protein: CASSHARTSGFYEQYF
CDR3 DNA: TGTGCCAGCAGTCACGCTCGGACTAGCGGCTTCTACGAGCAGTACTTC

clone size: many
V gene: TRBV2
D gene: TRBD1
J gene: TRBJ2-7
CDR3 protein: CASSTGATYEQYF
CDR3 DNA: TGTGCCAGCAGCACAGGGGCGACCTACGAGCAGTACTTC

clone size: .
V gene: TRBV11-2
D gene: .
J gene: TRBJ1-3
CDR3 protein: CASSFGTSKIGVYF
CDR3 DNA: TGTGCCAGCAGCTTCGGGACAAGCAAGATTGGGGTATATTTT

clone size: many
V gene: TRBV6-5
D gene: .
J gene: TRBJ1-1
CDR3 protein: CASSYSEQGGLF
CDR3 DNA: TGTGCCAGCAGTTACTCGGAACAGGGCGGGCTCTTT

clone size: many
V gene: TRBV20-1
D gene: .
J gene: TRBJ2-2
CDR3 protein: CSARQSGGLSTGELFF
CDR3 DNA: TGCAGTGCTAGACAGTCCGGGGGTCTTAGCACCGGGGAGCTGTTTTTT

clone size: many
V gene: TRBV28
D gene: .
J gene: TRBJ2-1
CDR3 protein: CASSLQRSSYNEQFF
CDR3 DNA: TGTGCCAGCAGTTTACAAAGAAGCTCCTACAATGAGCAGTTCTTC

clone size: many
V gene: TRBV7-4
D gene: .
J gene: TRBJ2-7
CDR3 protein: CASSPGQTGTGEQYF
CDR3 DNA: TGTGCCAGCAGCCCCGGACAGACAGGTACTGGCGAGCAGTACTTC